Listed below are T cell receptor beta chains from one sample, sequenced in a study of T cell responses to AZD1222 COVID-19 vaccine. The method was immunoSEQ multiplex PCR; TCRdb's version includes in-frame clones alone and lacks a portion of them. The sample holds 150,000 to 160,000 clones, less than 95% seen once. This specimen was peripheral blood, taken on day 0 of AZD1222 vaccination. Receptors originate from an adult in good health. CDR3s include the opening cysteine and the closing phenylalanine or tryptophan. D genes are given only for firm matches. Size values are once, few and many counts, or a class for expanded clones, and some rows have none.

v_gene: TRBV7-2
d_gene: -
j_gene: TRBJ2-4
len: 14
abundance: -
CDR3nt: TGTGCCAGCAAAAGAGCGGGAGCCAAAAACATTCAGTACTTC
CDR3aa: CASKRAGAKNIQYF

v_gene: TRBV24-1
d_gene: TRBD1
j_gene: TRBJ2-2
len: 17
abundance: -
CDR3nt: TGTGCCACCAGTGATCTCGGGACAGGGCCAATTGGCGGGGAGCTGTTTTTT
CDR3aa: CATSDLGTGPIGGELFF

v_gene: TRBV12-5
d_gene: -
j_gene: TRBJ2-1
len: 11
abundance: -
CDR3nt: TGTGCTAGTGGTCTGAACAATGAGCAGTTCTTC
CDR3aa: CASGLNNEQFF

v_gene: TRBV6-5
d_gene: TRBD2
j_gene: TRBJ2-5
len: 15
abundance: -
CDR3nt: TGTGCCAGCAGTTACCTAGCGGGAGCCGGGGAGACCCAGTACTTC
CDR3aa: CASSYLAGAGETQYF

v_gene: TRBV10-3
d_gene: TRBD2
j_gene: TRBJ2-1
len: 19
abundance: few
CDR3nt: TGTGCCATCAGTGACTCCGGGACTAGCGGGAGGTACGGTTACAATGAGCAGTTCTTC
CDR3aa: CAISDSGTSGRYGYNEQFF

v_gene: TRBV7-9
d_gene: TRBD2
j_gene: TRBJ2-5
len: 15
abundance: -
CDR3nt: TGTGCCAGCAGCCCAGGGACTAGCGGGGAAGAGACCCAGTACTTC
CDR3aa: CASSPGTSGEETQYF

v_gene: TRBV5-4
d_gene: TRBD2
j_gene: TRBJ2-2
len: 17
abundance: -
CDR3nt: TGTGCCAGCAGCTTGGTGTCCGGGAGGGTTAACACCGGGGAGCTGTTTTTT
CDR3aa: CASSLVSGRVNTGELFF

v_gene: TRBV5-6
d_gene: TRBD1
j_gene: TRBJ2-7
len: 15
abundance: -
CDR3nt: TGTGCCAGCAGCTTAGGGGACAGGGGTATCTACGAGCAGTACTTC
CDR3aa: CASSLGDRGIYEQYF

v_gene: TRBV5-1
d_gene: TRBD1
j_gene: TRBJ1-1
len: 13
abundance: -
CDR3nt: TGCGCCAGCAGCTCGACAGGGGGCTCTGAAGCTTTCTTT
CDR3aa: CASSSTGGSEAFF

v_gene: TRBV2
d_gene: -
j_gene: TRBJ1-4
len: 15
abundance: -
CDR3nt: TGTGCCAGCAGTGAATTTGCACAGAAGAATGAAAAACTGTTTTTT
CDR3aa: CASSEFAQKNEKLFF

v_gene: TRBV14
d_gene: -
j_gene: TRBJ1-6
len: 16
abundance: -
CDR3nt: TGTGCCAGCAGCCAAGAACCCGGGAGCGATAATTCACCCCTCCACTTT
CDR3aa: CASSQEPGSDNSPLHF

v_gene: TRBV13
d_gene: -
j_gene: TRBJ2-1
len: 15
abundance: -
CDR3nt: TGTGCCAGCACAGACTATAAGGACAGCTACAATGAGCAGTTCTTC
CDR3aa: CASTDYKDSYNEQFF

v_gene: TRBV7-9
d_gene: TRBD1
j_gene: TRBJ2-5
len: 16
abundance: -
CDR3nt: TGTGCCAGCAGCTTAGAAGGCGGCAGGGGGCTGGAGACCCAGTACTTC
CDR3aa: CASSLEGGRGLETQYF

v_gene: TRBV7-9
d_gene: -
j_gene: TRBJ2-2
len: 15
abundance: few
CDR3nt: TGTGCCAGCAGCTTGCAGGGAGGTGCGACCGGGGAGCTGTTTTTT
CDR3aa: CASSLQGGATGELFF

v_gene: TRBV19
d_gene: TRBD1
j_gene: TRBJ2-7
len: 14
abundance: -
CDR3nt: TGTGCCAGTAGTATGGACAGGGGTTCCTACGAGCAGTACTTC
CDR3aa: CASSMDRGSYEQYF

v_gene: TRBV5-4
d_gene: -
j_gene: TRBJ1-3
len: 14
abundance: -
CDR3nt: TGTGCCAGCAGCTTGCCGGAGTATGGAAACACCATATATTTT
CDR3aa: CASSLPEYGNTIYF

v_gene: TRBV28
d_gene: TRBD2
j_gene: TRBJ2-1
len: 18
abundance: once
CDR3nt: TGTGCCAGCAGTTATGTTAGTAGCGGGAGATCTTCCTACAATGAGCAGTTCTTC
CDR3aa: CASSYVSSGRSSYNEQFF

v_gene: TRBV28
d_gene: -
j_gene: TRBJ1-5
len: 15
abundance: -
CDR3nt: TGTGCCAGCAGGGGGGGGACACTGGGGAGTCAGCCCCAGCATTTT
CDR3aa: CASRGGTLGSQPQHF

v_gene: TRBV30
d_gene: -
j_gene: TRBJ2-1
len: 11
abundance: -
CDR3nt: TGTGCCTGGAGTAATAATGATGAGCAGTTCTTC
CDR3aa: CAWSNNDEQFF

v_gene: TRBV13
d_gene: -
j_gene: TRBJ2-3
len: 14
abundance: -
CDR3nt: TGTGCCAGCAGCCTAAGAAAACAGGCAGATACGCAGTATTTT
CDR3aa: CASSLRKQADTQYF

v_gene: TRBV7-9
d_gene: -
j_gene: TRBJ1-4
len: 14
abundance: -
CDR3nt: TGTGCCAGCAGCGTAGGGTTGGCTAATGAAAAACTGTTTTTT
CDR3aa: CASSVGLANEKLFF

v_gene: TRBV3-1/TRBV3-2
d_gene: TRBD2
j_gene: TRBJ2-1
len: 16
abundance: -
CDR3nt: TGTGCCAGCAGCCCAGCCGGGACTAGCGGCTACAATGAGCAGTTCTTC
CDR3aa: CASSPAGTSGYNEQFF

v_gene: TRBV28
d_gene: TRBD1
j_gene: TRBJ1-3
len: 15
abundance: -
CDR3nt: TGTGCCAGCAGGCTATGGGACAGCTCTGGAAACACCATATATTTT
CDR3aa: CASRLWDSSGNTIYF

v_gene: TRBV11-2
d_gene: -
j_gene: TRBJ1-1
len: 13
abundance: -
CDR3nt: TGTGCCAGCAGCTCCAAAATGAACACTGAAGCTTTCTTT
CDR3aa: CASSSKMNTEAFF

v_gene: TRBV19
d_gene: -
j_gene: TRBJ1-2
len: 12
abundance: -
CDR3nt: TGTGCCAGCAAAACAGGGTTCTATGGCTACACCTTC
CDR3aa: CASKTGFYGYTF

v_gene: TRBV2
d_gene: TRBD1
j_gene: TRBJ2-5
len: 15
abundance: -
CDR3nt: TGTGCCAGCAGCGGCTGGACAGGGGGCTCGGAGACCCAGTACTTC
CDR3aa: CASSGWTGGSETQYF

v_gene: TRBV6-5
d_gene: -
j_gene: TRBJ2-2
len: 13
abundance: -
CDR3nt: TGTGCCAGCAGTCACGACTCGACCGGGGAGCTGTTTTTT
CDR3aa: CASSHDSTGELFF

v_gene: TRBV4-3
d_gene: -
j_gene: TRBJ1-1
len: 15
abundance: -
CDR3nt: TGCGCCAGCAGCCAAAATTCCGCGGGACGGGGTGAAGCTTTCTTT
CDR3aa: CASSQNSAGRGEAFF

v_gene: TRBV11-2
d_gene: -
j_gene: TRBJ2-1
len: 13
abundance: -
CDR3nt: TGTGCCAGCAAATGGAGCTCCTACAATGAGCAGTTCTTC
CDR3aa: CASKWSSYNEQFF

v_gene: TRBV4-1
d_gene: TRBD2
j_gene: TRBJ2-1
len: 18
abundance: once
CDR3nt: TGCGCCAGCAGCCGGATAGACTTGGGACTAGCGGGAGACAATGAGCAGTTCTTC
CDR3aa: CASSRIDLGLAGDNEQFF

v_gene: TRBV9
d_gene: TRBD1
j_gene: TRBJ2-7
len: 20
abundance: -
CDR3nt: TGTGCCAGCACCCCAGACCCCGGGACAGGGGGACACCCAAGCTCCTACGAGCAGTACTTC
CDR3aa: CASTPDPGTGGHPSSYEQYF

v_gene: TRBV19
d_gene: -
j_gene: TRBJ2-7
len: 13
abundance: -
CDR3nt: TGTGCCAGTAGGAGTGGACAGTCCTACGAGCAGTACTTC
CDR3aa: CASRSGQSYEQYF

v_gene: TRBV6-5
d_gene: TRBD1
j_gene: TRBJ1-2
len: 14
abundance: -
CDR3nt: TGTGCCAGCAGGCTGGACAGGACAAACTATGGCTACACCTTC
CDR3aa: CASRLDRTNYGYTF

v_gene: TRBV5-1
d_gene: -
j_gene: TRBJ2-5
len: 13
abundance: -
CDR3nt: TGCGCCAGCAGCTTGGTTAGAGGGGAGACCCAGTACTTC
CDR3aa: CASSLVRGETQYF

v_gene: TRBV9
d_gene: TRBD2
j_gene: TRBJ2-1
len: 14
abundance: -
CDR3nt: TGTGCCAGCAGCGTTAGCGGGAGGGCCGATGAGCAGTTCTTC
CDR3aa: CASSVSGRADEQFF

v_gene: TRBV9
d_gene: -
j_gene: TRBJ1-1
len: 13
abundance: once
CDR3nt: TGTGCCAGCAGCGTAGATGGTGGGGCTGAAGCTTTCTTT
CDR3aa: CASSVDGGAEAFF

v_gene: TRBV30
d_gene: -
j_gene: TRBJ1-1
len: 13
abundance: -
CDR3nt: TGTGCCTGGGGGACAATCATGAACACTGAAGCTTTCTTT
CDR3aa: CAWGTIMNTEAFF

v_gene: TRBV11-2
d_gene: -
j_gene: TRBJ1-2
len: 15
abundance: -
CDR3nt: TGTGCCAGCAGCTTAGGTGGGACGGGGGGGTATGGCTACACCTTC
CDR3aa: CASSLGGTGGYGYTF

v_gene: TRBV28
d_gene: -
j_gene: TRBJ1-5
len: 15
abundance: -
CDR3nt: -
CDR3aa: CASSLEREGNQPQHF

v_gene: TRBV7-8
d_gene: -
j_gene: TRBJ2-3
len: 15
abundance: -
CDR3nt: TGTGCCAGCAGCTTAGTAGCGTCTAGCACAGATACGCAGTATTTT
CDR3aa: CASSLVASSTDTQYF

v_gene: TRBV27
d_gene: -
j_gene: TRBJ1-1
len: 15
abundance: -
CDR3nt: TGTGCCAGCAGAAAGCAAGCAGGAAAAAACACTGAAGCTTTCTTT
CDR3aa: CASRKQAGKNTEAFF

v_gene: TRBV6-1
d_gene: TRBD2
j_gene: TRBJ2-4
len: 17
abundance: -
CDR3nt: TGTGCCAGCAGTGACAGAGGGCGGGAGAGGACCAAAAACATTCAGTACTTC
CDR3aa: CASSDRGRERTKNIQYF

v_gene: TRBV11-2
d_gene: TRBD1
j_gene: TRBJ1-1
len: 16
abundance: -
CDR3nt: TGTGCCAGCAGCTTAGGTTATGGGACAGGTAACACTGAAGCTTTCTTT
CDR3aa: CASSLGYGTGNTEAFF

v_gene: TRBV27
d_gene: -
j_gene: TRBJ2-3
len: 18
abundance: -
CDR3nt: TGTGCCAGCAGTTTATTTTACTCTGGACTATCGGGCTCTGGTACGCAGTATTTT
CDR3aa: CASSLFYSGLSGSGTQYF

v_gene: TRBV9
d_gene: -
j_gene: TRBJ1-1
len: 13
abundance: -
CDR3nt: TGTGCCAGCGCTGCGGGGCTGAACACTGAAGCTTTCTTT
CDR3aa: CASAAGLNTEAFF

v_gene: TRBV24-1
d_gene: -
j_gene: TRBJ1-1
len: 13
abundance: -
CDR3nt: TGTGCCACCAGTGATTTACAGAACACTGAAGCTTTCTTT
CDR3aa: CATSDLQNTEAFF

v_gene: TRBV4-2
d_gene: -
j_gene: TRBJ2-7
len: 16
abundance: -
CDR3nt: TGTGCCAGCAGCCAAGATCCCCGGGACACCCCGGGAGAGCAGTACTTC
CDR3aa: CASSQDPRDTPGEQYF

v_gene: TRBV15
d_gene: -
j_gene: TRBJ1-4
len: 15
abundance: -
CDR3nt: TGTGCCACCAGCAGAGCCTCTGCAACTAATGAAAAACTGTTTTTT
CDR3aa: CATSRASATNEKLFF

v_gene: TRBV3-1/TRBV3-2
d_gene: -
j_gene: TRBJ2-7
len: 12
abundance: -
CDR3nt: TGTGCCAGCAGCCAATGGGGGGTCGAGCAGTACTTC
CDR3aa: CASSQWGVEQYF

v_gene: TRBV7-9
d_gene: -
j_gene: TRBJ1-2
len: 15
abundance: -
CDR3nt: TGTGCCAGCAGCAAATTCGAACTCCAGTTACATGGCTACACCTTC
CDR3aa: CASSKFELQLHGYTF

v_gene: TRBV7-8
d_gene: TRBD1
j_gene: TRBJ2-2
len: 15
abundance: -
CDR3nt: TGTGCCAGCAGCTTAGGGACAGGGAACACCGGGGAGCTGTTTTTT
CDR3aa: CASSLGTGNTGELFF

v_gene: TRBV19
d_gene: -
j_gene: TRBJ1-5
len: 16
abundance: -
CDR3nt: TGTGCCAGTAGTAAATCGACTTATCATAGCAATCAGCCCCAGCATTTT
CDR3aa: CASSKSTYHSNQPQHF

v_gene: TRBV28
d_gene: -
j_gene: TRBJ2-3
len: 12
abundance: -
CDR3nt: TGTGCCAGCAGTTTGGGTCCTAATACGCAGTATTTT
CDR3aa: CASSLGPNTQYF

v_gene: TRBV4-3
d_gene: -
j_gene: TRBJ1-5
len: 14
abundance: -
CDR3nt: TGCGCCAGCAGCCAAGCGGGAAGCCTAGGGCCCCAGCATTTT
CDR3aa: CASSQAGSLGPQHF

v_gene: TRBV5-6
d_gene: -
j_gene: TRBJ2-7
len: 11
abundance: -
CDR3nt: TGTGCCAGCAGCTTGGCCAGGGAGCAGTACTTC
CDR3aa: CASSLAREQYF

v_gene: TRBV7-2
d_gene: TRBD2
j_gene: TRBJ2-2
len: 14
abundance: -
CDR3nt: TGTGCCAGCAGCTCGGGACTAGTTAACGGGGAGCTGTTTTTT
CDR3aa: CASSSGLVNGELFF

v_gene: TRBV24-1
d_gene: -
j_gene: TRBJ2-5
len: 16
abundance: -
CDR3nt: TGTGCCACCGGGGCGGGGTTGTCCTCAAGCTGGGAGACCCAGTACTTC
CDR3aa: CATGAGLSSSWETQYF